This T cell receptor beta chain was captured in a study of blood T cells in healthy people across ages. Looking at the study overall: Per two T cells, template switching captured roughly one barcoded beta molecule. Study-wide results and limits: TCR beta diversity tracked closely with naive T cell percentage. Not knowing donor CMV status may have confounded expanded clonotype changes.

For this clonotype: The antigen is not known.

The V end lost 7 bases, the J end lost 6 bases, and 18 bases lay between the germline ends. CDR3 length: 14 residues. Primers used in a second PCR of roughly 7 to 12 cycles were a sample-barcoded 5' primer and a J-beta primer mix. TCRdb reprocessed the 5' RACE reads via MiXCR and lists one record per CDR3 protein. The repertoire holds 890,000 or so distinct CDR3 sequences, approximately 59% seen once, with 25% to 35% in the top ten. Sequencing input: blood. The sequence was obtained from a man aged 25 to 45 in good health. V and J are TRBV12-3 or TRBV12-4 and TRBJ1-1; D is unclear. The CDR3 sequence: CASTLLPSGSEAFF. For the CDR3, the DNA is TGTGCCAGCACTCTCCTCCCAAGCGGATCTGAAGCTTTCTTT.